This is a list of T cell receptor beta chains from one sample in a study of cytomegalovirus exposure and HLA in healthy donors. TCRdb's copy holds only in-frame clones and misses some; the assay was immunoSEQ multiplex PCR. The sample has 200,000 to 300,000 clones, 82% seen once; the top ten hold roughly 5%. Material for sequencing was PBMCs. Receptors were obtained from a woman in her thirties or forties in good health and CMV-seropositive. The CDR3 runs from the conserved cysteine through the conserved F or W. The order of the fields is J gene, D gene, clone size, V gene, CDR3 DNA, CDR3 protein. A D gene is named only where the DNA matches it firmly. Size is omitted from some rows. Given values are once, few, many or a class for expanded clones.

J: TRBJ2-7; D: .; size: .; V: TRBV11-2; DNA: TGTGCCAGCAGCTCGTTGACAGGTTCCGTCTACGAGCAGTACTTC; CDR3: CASSSLTGSVYEQYF
J: TRBJ2-7; D: TRBD1; size: .; V: TRBV27; DNA: TGTGCCAGCAGTGGGGGACAGGGGGCCTACGAGCAGTACTTC; CDR3: CASSGGQGAYEQYF
J: TRBJ2-7; D: TRBD2; size: once; V: TRBV30; DNA: TGTGCCTGGAGCCTAGCGGGAGAGCAGTACTTC; CDR3: CAWSLAGEQYF
J: TRBJ2-5; D: .; size: .; V: TRBV11-3; DNA: TGTGCCAGCAGCTTAGGGTCCGCGGAGACCCAGTACTTC; CDR3: CASSLGSAETQYF
J: TRBJ1-2; D: .; size: few; V: TRBV10-3; DNA: TGTGCCATCAGTGATCGAACGGGAGATGGCTACACCTTC; CDR3: CAISDRTGDGYTF
J: TRBJ2-7; D: TRBD2; size: once; V: TRBV4-1; DNA: TGCGCCAGCAGCCAAGTTTTAGTAGCGGGGGGCTACGAGCAGTACTTC; CDR3: CASSQVLVAGGYEQYF
J: TRBJ2-2; D: .; size: .; V: TRBV7-2; DNA: TGTGCCAGCATCGAAAACGGAGGGGCGAACACCGGGGAGCTGTTTTTT; CDR3: CASIENGGANTGELFF
J: TRBJ2-7; D: TRBD2; size: .; V: TRBV14; DNA: TGTGCCAGCAGCCCCAGCGGGGGTTTCTCCTACGAGCAGTACTTC; CDR3: CASSPSGGFSYEQYF
J: TRBJ2-7; D: TRBD1; size: .; V: TRBV15; DNA: TGTGCCACCAGCAGAGGGGACAGTTCCTACGAGCAGTACTTC; CDR3: CATSRGDSSYEQYF
J: TRBJ2-3; D: TRBD2; size: once; V: TRBV15; DNA: TGTGCCACCAGCAGGGGGACTAGCGGGAGCGCAGATACGCAGTATTTT; CDR3: CATSRGTSGSADTQYF
J: TRBJ2-7; D: TRBD1; size: few; V: TRBV19; DNA: TGTGCCAGTAGTATTCGGACAGGTCCCTACGAGCAGTACTTC; CDR3: CASSIRTGPYEQYF
J: TRBJ2-5; D: .; size: .; V: TRBV5-6; DNA: TGTGCCAGCAGTAACGAAAACTACGAAGAGACCCAGTACTTC; CDR3: CASSNENYEETQYF
J: TRBJ1-2; D: TRBD1; size: .; V: TRBV18; DNA: TGTGCCAGCTCACCTAAGACAGGGACCTATGGCTACACCTTC; CDR3: CASSPKTGTYGYTF
J: TRBJ1-2; D: .; size: many; V: TRBV25-1; DNA: TGTGCCAGCAGTGAATCTCCGCCCGGGGGCGGGAGTGGCTACACCTTC; CDR3: CASSESPPGGGSGYTF
J: TRBJ2-1; D: .; size: .; V: TRBV25-1; DNA: TGTGCCAGCAGTGAAGGTTGGGAGTCCTACAATGAGCAGTTCTTC; CDR3: CASSEGWESYNEQFF
J: TRBJ1-2; D: TRBD1; size: once; V: TRBV6-6; DNA: TGTGCCAGCAGGTACAGGGACAGGGGGAACTATGGCTACACCTTC; CDR3: CASRYRDRGNYGYTF
J: TRBJ2-3; D: TRBD2; size: once; V: TRBV5-1; DNA: TGCGCCAGCAGCTCAGGACTAGCGGGGGGTAGAGATACGCAGTATTTT; CDR3: CASSSGLAGGRDTQYF
J: TRBJ2-1; D: .; size: .; V: TRBV11-3; DNA: TGTGCCAGCAGCCCAAGGAGTTACAATGAGCAGTTCTTC; CDR3: CASSPRSYNEQFF
J: TRBJ2-1; D: .; size: once; V: TRBV7-3; DNA: TGTGCCAGCAGCTTAAATGGCGCCAGGACCTACAATGAGCAGTTCTTC; CDR3: CASSLNGARTYNEQFF
J: TRBJ2-7; D: TRBD1; size: few; V: TRBV25-1; DNA: TGTGCCAGCAGGGGGACAGGCTCCTACGAGCAGTACTTC; CDR3: CASRGTGSYEQYF
J: TRBJ1-2; D: .; size: .; V: TRBV5-4; DNA: TGTGCCAGCAGCTTGGCCTCTTCAGGGGCCTATGGCTACACCTTC; CDR3: CASSLASSGAYGYTF
J: TRBJ1-1; D: .; size: .; V: TRBV4-3; DNA: TGCGCCAGCAGCCAAGAAACGGGAGCAGGCATGAACACTGAAGCTTTCTTT; CDR3: CASSQETGAGMNTEAFF
J: TRBJ1-2; D: TRBD1; size: .; V: TRBV7-6; DNA: TGTGCCAGCAGCTTCCCCGGGACAGCTTATGGCTACACCTTC; CDR3: CASSFPGTAYGYTF
J: TRBJ1-1; D: TRBD1; size: .; V: TRBV7-2; DNA: TGTGCCAGCAGCTTAGTCGGGACAGGGGTTACTGAAGCTTTCTTT; CDR3: CASSLVGTGVTEAFF
J: TRBJ1-2; D: TRBD1; size: .; V: TRBV30; DNA: TGTGCCTGGGTAAACAGGGGGCACAACTATGGCTACACCTTC; CDR3: CAWVNRGHNYGYTF
J: TRBJ2-7; D: TRBD1; size: .; V: TRBV30; DNA: TGTGCCTGGAGTGTACCCAGGGGGCCTTCCTACGAGCAGTACTTC; CDR3: CAWSVPRGPSYEQYF
J: TRBJ2-7; D: TRBD2; size: .; V: TRBV7-2; DNA: TGTGCCAGCAGCCCACTAGCGGGAGGGGGCCACGAGCAGTACTTC; CDR3: CASSPLAGGGHEQYF
J: TRBJ1-1; D: .; size: .; V: TRBV7-6; DNA: TGTGCCAGCAGCCCCAGGGGTTTGAGCACTGAAGCTTTCTTT; CDR3: CASSPRGLSTEAFF
J: TRBJ2-7; D: TRBD2; size: .; V: TRBV7-8; DNA: TGTGCCAGCAGCTGGGGCGGGGGAGTCAACGAGCAGTACTTC; CDR3: CASSWGGGVNEQYF
J: TRBJ1-5; D: TRBD1; size: .; V: TRBV4-3; DNA: TGCGCCAGCAGCCAACTGTGGACAGGGGTTAGCAATCAGCCCCAGCACTTT; CDR3: CASSQLWTGVSNQPQHF
J: TRBJ2-3; D: .; size: once; V: TRBV4-2; DNA: TGTGCCAGCAGCCCCGAAGAACTTAGCACAGATACGCAGTATTTT; CDR3: CASSPEELSTDTQYF
J: TRBJ2-1; D: .; size: .; V: TRBV6-1; DNA: TGTGCCAGCAGTGAAGTGACTGGTATCTACAATGAGCAGTTCTTC; CDR3: CASSEVTGIYNEQFF
J: TRBJ1-1; D: .; size: .; V: TRBV27; DNA: TGTGCCAGCGGGGAGCAGAACACTGAAGCTTTCTTT; CDR3: CASGEQNTEAFF
J: TRBJ1-4; D: .; size: .; V: TRBV11-3; DNA: TGTGCCAGCAGCTTACAGGCAACTAATGAAAAACTGTTTTTT; CDR3: CASSLQATNEKLFF
J: TRBJ1-6; D: TRBD1; size: .; V: TRBV19; DNA: TGTGCCAGTAGTATCTCGACAGGGCGTTTATACTCACCCCTCCACTTT; CDR3: CASSISTGRLYSPLHF
J: TRBJ2-5; D: TRBD2; size: .; V: TRBV6-5; DNA: TGTGCCAGTTCCGGCGGAGCTAGCGGACAAGAGACCCAGTACTTC; CDR3: CASSGGASGQETQYF
J: TRBJ1-1; D: .; size: .; V: TRBV11-2; DNA: TGTGCCAGCAGCTTCATCTGGCAGGAGGGCACTGAAGCTTTCTTT; CDR3: CASSFIWQEGTEAFF
J: TRBJ2-7; D: .; size: .; V: TRBV6-5; DNA: TGTGCCACCCGGTCCAACTCCTACGAGCAGTACTTC; CDR3: CATRSNSYEQYF